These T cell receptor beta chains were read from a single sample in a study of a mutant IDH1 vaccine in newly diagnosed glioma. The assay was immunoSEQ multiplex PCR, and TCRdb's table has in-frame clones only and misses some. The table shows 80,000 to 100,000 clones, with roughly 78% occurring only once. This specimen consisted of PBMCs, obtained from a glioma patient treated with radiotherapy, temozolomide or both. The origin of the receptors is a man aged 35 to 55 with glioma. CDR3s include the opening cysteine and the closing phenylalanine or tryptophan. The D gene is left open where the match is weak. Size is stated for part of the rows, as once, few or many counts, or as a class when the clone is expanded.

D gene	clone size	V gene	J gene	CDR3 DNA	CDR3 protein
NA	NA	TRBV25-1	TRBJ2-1	TGTGCCAGCAGGAAGGATGGCTCCTACAATGAGCAGTTCTTC	CASRKDGSYNEQFF
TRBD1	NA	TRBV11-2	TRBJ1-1	TGTGCCAGCAGCTTAAGTGAGGGGGCTAACACTGAAGCTTTCTTT	CASSLSEGANTEAFF
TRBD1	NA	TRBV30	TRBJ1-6	TGTGCCTGGAGTGTCGTGCCCCACGGACAGGGAAATTCACCCCTCCACTTT	CAWSVVPHGQGNSPLHF
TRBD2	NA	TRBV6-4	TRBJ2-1	TGTGCCAGCAGCCGTACTAGCGGGGGGGGCAATGAGCAGTTCTTC	CASSRTSGGGNEQFF
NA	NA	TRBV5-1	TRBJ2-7	TGCGCCAGCCGCCCCCAGGGAGGCTCCTACGAGCAGTACTTC	CASRPQGGSYEQYF
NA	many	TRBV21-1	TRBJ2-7	TGTGCCAGCAGCCTTAAACAGGGATTCGTTAACGAGCAGTACTTC	CASSLKQGFVNEQYF
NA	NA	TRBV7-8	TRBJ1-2	TGTGCCAGCAGCCTATCTAGGGCGGGGACCTTAACTAACTATGGCTACACCTTC	CASSLSRAGTLTNYGYTF
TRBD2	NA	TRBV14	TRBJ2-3	TGTGCCAGCACTAGGGGACTACCGGAGTTCTCAGATACGCAGTATTTT	CASTRGLPEFSDTQYF
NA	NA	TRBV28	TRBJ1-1	TGTGCCAGCAGTTTATTTGGGGTGGGGAGCACTGAAGCTTTCTTT	CASSLFGVGSTEAFF
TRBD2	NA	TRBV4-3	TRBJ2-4	TGCGCCAGCAGCCAATTTTCAATTGGCGGGAGGGCCGGAGGCAACATTCAGTACTTC	CASSQFSIGGRAGGNIQYF
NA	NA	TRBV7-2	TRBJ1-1	TGTGCCAGCAGCTCCCCTTGGTCAACCTATTTCTTT	CASSSPWSTYFF
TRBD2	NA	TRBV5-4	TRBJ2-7	TGTGCCAGCAGCACGAATTGGGGGGGCTACGAGCAGTACTTC	CASSTNWGGYEQYF
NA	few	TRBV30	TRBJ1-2	TGTGCCTGGAGATCAGGGGCAACCAGAAAAGGGGGCTACACCTTC	CAWRSGATRKGGYTF
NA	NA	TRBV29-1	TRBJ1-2	TGCAGCGTTGGACTCCTTGGGGTTTCCAACTATGGCTACACCTTC	CSVGLLGVSNYGYTF
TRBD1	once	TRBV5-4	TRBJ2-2	TGTGCCAGCAGCTCCCAGGGGGCGATAACCGGGGAGCTGTTTTTT	CASSSQGAITGELFF
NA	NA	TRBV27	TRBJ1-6	TGTGCCAGCACCCTATACGCCGGGACCACAAATTCACCCCTCCACTTT	CASTLYAGTTNSPLHF
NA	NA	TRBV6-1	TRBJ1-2	TGTGCCAGCAGACCCGGGACGGCCTCTAACTATGGCTACACCTTC	CASRPGTASNYGYTF
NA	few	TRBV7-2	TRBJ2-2	TGTGCCAGCAGCTTAGGGGCCAGGAGTGAGCTGTTTTTT	CASSLGARSELFF
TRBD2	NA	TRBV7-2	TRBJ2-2	TGTGCCAGCACCCTACTAGCGTCGAACACCGGGGAGCTGTTTTTT	CASTLLASNTGELFF
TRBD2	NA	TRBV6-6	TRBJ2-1	TGTGCCAGCAGTTACTCTACTAGCGGGTTAAACAATGAGCAGTTCTTC	CASSYSTSGLNNEQFF
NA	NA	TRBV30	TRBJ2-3	TGTGCCTGTACAGGGACAGATACGCAGTATTTT	CACTGTDTQYF
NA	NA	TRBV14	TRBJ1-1	TGTGCCAGCAGCCAAGGGATTAGGTATACTGAAGCTTTCTTT	CASSQGIRYTEAFF
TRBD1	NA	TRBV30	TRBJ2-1	TGTGCCTGGAACTCCAGGGGGCGAGGGTTTCATGAGCAGTTCTTC	CAWNSRGRGFHEQFF
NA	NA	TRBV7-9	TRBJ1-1	TGTGCCAGCAGCTTAAAATTCTCCGCAGGACCGAACACTGAAGCTTTCTTT	CASSLKFSAGPNTEAFF
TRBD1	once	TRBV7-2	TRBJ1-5	TGTGCCAGCAGCTTGGGGCGGACAGGGTGGAGCAATCAGCCCCAGCATTTT	CASSLGRTGWSNQPQHF
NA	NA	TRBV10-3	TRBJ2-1	TGTGCCATCAATAGGGGCGGCGAGCAGTTCTTC	CAINRGGEQFF
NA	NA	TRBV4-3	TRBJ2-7	TGCGCCAGCAGCCAAGATAGAGCAGGGGCAAGCGAGCAGTACTTC	CASSQDRAGASEQYF